Each of the 17 T cell receptor beta chains below was sequenced from the same sample in a study of control samples from healthy donors and cancer patients. Clones were sequenced by immunoSEQ multiplex PCR, and TCRdb holds only the in-frame ones, with some missing. The table records 60,000 or so clones, around 90% of them present only once. The specimen sequenced was blood. Receptors were obtained from a man in his forties or fifties in good health.

CDR3 sequence: CASSYLATSAGELFF. The CDR3 nucleotides are TGTGCCAGCAGTTACCTGGCTACCTCTGCCGGGGAGCTGTTTTTT. The genes are TRBV6-2 or TRBV6-3 and TRBJ2-2, with unresolved D. This CDR3 comprises 15 residues. Germline V gene lookup returns CDR1 MNHEY and CDR2 SVGEGT. V lost 2 bases and J 6 bases, leaving 13 bases between the germline ends.

As regards this clone: The junction does not match germline at one end; this may be a read error. This chain links TRBV5-1 with TRBJ2-1; 7 bases map to TRBD2. From germline, CDR1 is SGHRS and CDR2 YFSETQ. The CDR3 runs to 13 residues. The CDR3 protein is CASSLEASGRRIF. CDR3 coding DNA: TGCGCCAGCAGCTTGGAGGCTAGCGGACGGAGGATCTTC. Variable domain in full (rest from reference TRBV5-1 and TRBJ2-1): KAGVTQTPRYLIKTRGQQVTLSCSPISGHRSVSWYQQTPGQGLQFLFEYFSETQRNKGNFPGRFSGRQFSNSRSEMNVSTLELGDSALYLCASSLEASGRRIFGPGTRLTVL.

For the CDR3, the DNA is TGTGCCAGCAGCCAAGATACGGTCGTGCCCACGGGCTACACCTTC. It encodes CASSQDTVVPTGYTF. This chain connects TRBV3-1 (or the pseudogene TRBV3-2) to TRBJ1-2; D uncertain. With 0 bases removed from V and 8 bases from J, the gap between germline ends came to 16 bases. The CDR3 has 15 amino acids. CDR1 and CDR2 from the germline V gene are LGHDT and YNNKEL (reference sequence).

The rearrangement joins TRBV5-1 to TRBJ2-7, with 10 bases matching TRBD2. Germline assignment: CDR1 SGHRS and CDR2 YFSETQ. The CDR3 loop spans 18 amino acids. V trimming: 0 bases; J trimming: 0 bases; junction bases outside the gene matches: 9. CDR3: CASSLGGIAGGSSYEQYF. For the CDR3, the DNA is TGCGCCAGCAGCTTGGGGGGAATAGCGGGAGGTTCCTCCTACGAGCAGTACTTC.

The V and J genes are TRBV5-1 and TRBJ1-5, with D possibly TRBD1 on 5 matching bases. V lost 2 bases and J 2 bases, leaving 8 bases between the germline ends. Germline CDR1 and CDR2: SGHRS and YFSETQ. The CDR3 spans 14 residues. The CDR3 here is CASSFQGGNQPQHF. In nucleotides, the CDR3 is TGCGCCAGCAGCTTCCAGGGAGGCAATCAGCCCCAGCATTTT.

This clone came up once. This chain uses TRBV28 with TRBJ2-7, with a possible D match to TRBD2 (6 bases). There are 14 residues in the CDR3. V lost 11 bases and J lost 4, with 21 bases in between. Per germline, CDR1 MDHEN and CDR2 SYDVKM. CDR3 loop: CAVGGLPRNYEQYF. As DNA, the CDR3 is TGTGCCGTTGGAGGACTACCGAGAAATTACGAGCAGTACTTC.

The V gene is TRBV24-1, the J gene TRBJ1-3; D unclear. CDR1 and CDR2 from the germline V gene are KGHDR and SFDVKD. The V and J ends lost 8 bases and 0 bases respectively, with 16 bases between them. The CDR3 runs to 16 residues. CDR3 nucleotides: TGTGCCACCACGCTAAAAGGGAACTCCTCTGGAAACACCATATATTTT. It yields the protein CATTLKGNSSGNTIYF.

A word on this clone: A read error may account for a junction end that differs from germline. This chain links TRBV7-7 with TRBJ2-1, with 10 bases that match TRBD2. From germline, CDR1 is SSHAT and CDR2 FNYEAQ (reference sequence). CDR3 length equals 15 residues. In nucleotides, the CDR3 is TGTGCTAGCAGCCCAGGACTAGCGGCGTACAATGAGCAGTTCTTC. Its translation is CASSPGLAAYNEQFF.

The chain couples TRBV15 to TRBJ1-2; no clear D gene. CDR3 length: 18 residues. Germline CDR1 LNHNV, CDR2 YYDKDF (reference sequence). The germline V and J ends were trimmed by 0 bases and 0 bases, with 17 bases remaining between them. CDR3 residues: CATSRDRGEIGSNYGYTF. In DNA form, the CDR3 reads TGTGCCACCAGCAGAGATCGGGGAGAGATTGGGTCTAACTATGGCTACACCTTC.

The gene calls are TRBV7-3 and TRBJ2-5; D is unclear. CDR1 and CDR2 (germline): SGHTA, FQGTGA. This CDR3 is 16 amino acids long. V shed 3 bases and J shed 1 base, with 15 bases lying between them. CDR3 nucleotides: TGTGCCAGCAGCTTGGCAGCTCCTGGTCCCCAAGAGACCCAGTACTTC. Encoded protein: CASSLAAPGPQETQYF.

V is TRBV6-2 or TRBV6-3 and J is TRBJ1-2; D not certain. Trimming shortened V by 0 bases and J by 6 bases, and 8 bases separated the two germline ends. The CDR3 has 13 amino acids. Germline CDR1 reads MNHEY; CDR2 reads SVGEGT. The CDR3 here is CASSYSTGDGYTF. The CDR3 nucleotides are TGTGCCAGCAGTTACTCGACCGGAGATGGCTACACCTTC.

The rearrangement joins TRBV5-1 to TRBJ2-2; 7 bases fit TRBD1. Germline values: CDR1 SGHRS, CDR2 YFSETQ. There are 16 residues in the CDR3. With V trimmed by 2 bases and J by 1 base, 5 bases remained unmatched. In DNA form, the CDR3 reads TGCGCCAGCAGCTTTACCGGGACAGAGAACACCGGGGAGCTGTTTTTT. This sequence encodes CASSFTGTENTGELFF.

The CDR3, as DNA: TGCAGCTCCGAGGCCCTAGCGGATAGTCTCCCTTACAATGAGCAGTTCTTC. As protein: CSSEALADSLPYNEQFF. This chain links TRBV29-1 with TRBJ2-1; 7 bases line up with TRBD2. This CDR3 spans 17 amino acids. V lost 8 bases, J lost 4 bases, and 20 bases stayed unmatched. The germline CDR1 and CDR2 sequences are SQVTM and ANQGSEA.

The chain carries TRBV5-1 and TRBJ2-5; D possibly uses TRBD1 or TRBD2 (6 bases each). The germline gives CDR1 SGHRS, CDR2 YFSETQ. V lost 3 bases to trimming and J lost 5 bases, with 11 bases between them. This CDR3 is 13 amino acids long. CDR3 sequence (DNA): TGCGCCAGCAGCTCGGGGGCCTCGGAGACCCAGTACTTC. Translating it yields CASSSGASETQYF.

The V gene is TRBV27, the J gene TRBJ2-1; 9 bases are shared with TRBD2. CDR3 length: 15 residues. Germline trimming cut 4 bases from V and 3 bases from J; bases unmatched to any gene: 4. CDR1 is MNHEY, CDR2 SMNVEV, per germline (reference sequence). The CDR3 DNA reads as TGTGCCAGCAGTTCTGGGACTAGCATCTACAATGAGCAGTTCTTC. It encodes CASSSGTSIYNEQFF.

The chain is built from TRBV2 and TRBJ2-3; 10 positions match TRBD2. The CDR3 has 15 residues. V was clipped by 9 bases and J by 4 bases; unmatched bases: 10. Germline loops: CDR1 SNHLY, CDR2 FYNNEI. This CDR3 is CASRRLAGGADTQYF. CDR3 bases: TGTGCCAGTCGGAGACTAGCGGGCGGGGCAGATACGCAGTATTTT.

Here the CDR3 reads CASRTGGSGANVLTF. CDR3 bases: TGTGCCAGCCGGACAGGGGGCTCTGGGGCCAACGTCCTGACTTTC. The rearrangement links TRBV6-5 to TRBJ2-6; 10 positions agree with TRBD1. Germline CDR1 MNHEY, CDR2 SVGAGI. The ends lost 8 bases at V and 0 bases at J; junction bases unmatched: 1. This CDR3 spans 15 amino acids.